One sample yielded the 14 T cell receptor beta chains listed below, sequenced in a study of cytomegalovirus exposure and HLA in healthy donors. Assay: immunoSEQ multiplex PCR; the TCRdb copy retains only in-frame clones and omits some. Here the sample spans under 200,000 clones, about 89% being singletons. Input material: PBMCs. The source of these receptors is a woman between 18 and 29 years old in good health and CMV-seropositive.

V gene TRBV18 combines with J gene TRBJ2-1, with TRBD2 matching 7 bases. Germline V gene data show CDR1 as KGHSH and CDR2 as LQKENI. This CDR3 region has 17 residues. V dropped 1 base and J dropped 7; count of bases not matched to a gene: 13. The CDR3 coding sequence is TGTGCCAGCTCACCACTCCCCCCCCAGCGGGGCTTAAATGAGCAGTTCTTC. Its protein is CASSPLPPQRGLNEQFF.

The chain couples TRBV14 to TRBJ2-1; D may be TRBD2 (5 bases). Trimming left V 1 base short and J 7 bases short, with 8 bases between. From germline, CDR1 is SGHDN and CDR2 FVKESK. The CDR3 contains 13 residues. CDR3 DNA sequence: TGTGCCAGCAGCCAAGTACTAGAAAATGAGCAGTTCTTC. Its protein is CASSQVLENEQFF.

This chain uses TRBV19 with TRBJ2-5; D remains ambiguous. The CDR3 loop spans 14 amino acids. Germline V lookup: CDR1 LNHDA, CDR2 SQIVND (reference sequence). V was trimmed by 0 bases and J by 1 base, leaving 6 bases between them. Written as DNA, the CDR3 is TGTGCCAGTAGTATAGAGGCCCCCCAAGAGACCCAGTACTTC. This encodes CASSIEAPQETQYF.

The chain is built from TRBV25-1 and TRBJ1-2, with 7 bases aligning to TRBD1. The CDR3 extends over 14 amino acids. Germline-derived CDR1 and CDR2 are MGHDK and SYGVNS. The V gene end was trimmed by 10 bases and the J gene end by 3 bases; junction bases not matched to a gene: 11. In DNA form, the CDR3 reads TGTGCCACGCAGTTGGACAGGCCCGACTATGGCTACACCTTC. Its translation: CATQLDRPDYGYTF.

The chain joins TRBV6-6 to TRBJ2-5, with a weak D call TRBD2 (6 bases). V was pared by 0 bases and J by 3 bases, with 11 bases between. Germline CDR1 reads MNHNY; CDR2 reads SVGAGI (reference sequence). This CDR3 region has 15 residues. CDR3 bases: TGTGCCAGCAGTTACTCTGCGGGGTATGAAGAGACCCAGTACTTC. Amino acid sequence: CASSYSAGYEETQYF.

This chain connects TRBV6-5 to TRBJ1-4; 7 bases are a match to TRBD1. The junction had 8 bases not matched to a gene; V was cut back by 6 bases and J by 7 bases. Germline values: CDR1 MNHEY, CDR2 SVGAGI. There are 14 residues in the CDR3. The CDR3 loop reads CASRNRGSGEKLFF. The CDR3 coding sequence is TGTGCCAGCAGGAACAGGGGAAGCGGTGAAAAACTGTTTTTT.

This rearrangement joins TRBV6-6 to TRBJ2-7; 8 nucleotides agree with TRBD2. Germline CDR1 MNHNY, CDR2 SVGAGI (reference sequence). V was clipped by 6 bases and J by 6 bases; unmatched bases: 7. The CDR3 extends over 13 amino acids. The CDR3 DNA reads TGTGCCAGCAGGTCGACTAGCGCGGGCGAGCAGTACTTC. This gives the protein CASRSTSAGEQYF.

This clone was detected once. This chain connects TRBV30 to TRBJ1-4; 8 bases line up with TRBD1. Germline trimming cut 7 bases from V and 5 bases from J; bases unmatched to any gene: 6. The CDR3 runs to 13 residues. Germline CDR1 is GTSNPN and CDR2 is SVGIG (reference sequence). The CDR3, as DNA: TGTGCCTCAAACCGGGACAGGAATGAAAAACTGTTTTTT. This sequence encodes CASNRDRNEKLFF.

This CDR3 is CASTPRDRGHQPQHF. Here the CDR3 DNA reads TGTGCCAGTACCCCCCGGGACAGGGGACATCAGCCCCAGCATTTT. V usage is TRBV19 and J usage is TRBJ1-5, with 10 bases that match TRBD1. CDR3 length equals 15 residues. V was clipped by 7 bases and J by 5 bases; unmatched bases: 8. In germline, CDR1 is LNHDA, CDR2 SQIVND (reference sequence).

The J gene is TRBJ2-7, the V gene TRBV6-1, with 7 nucleotides matching TRBD1. V was pared by 2 bases and J by 0 bases, with 7 bases of the junction left unmatched. CDR3 length: 16 residues. Germline V gene data show CDR1 as MNHNS and CDR2 as SASEGT. DNA for the CDR3: TGTGCCAGCAGTGAAATGAAGGGACAGAGCTCCTACGAGCAGTACTTC. Its translation: CASSEMKGQSSYEQYF.

The rearrangement uses TRBV6-6 and TRBJ1-1; D gene unclear. The germline CDR1 and CDR2 sequences are MNHNY and SVGAGI (reference sequence). The V end was cut by 2 bases, the J end by 5 bases, with 6 bases between. The CDR3 runs 12 residues. The CDR3 nucleotides are TGTGCCAGCAGTTACGAGAGGACTGAAGCTTTCTTT. The encoded protein is CASSYERTEAFF.

For this clone: Other DNA sequences in this specimen translate into the identical CDR3. The chain employs TRBV27 and TRBJ2-7, with D unresolved. Trimming stripped 5 bases from V and 0 bases from J, with 5 bases between. The CDR3 is made up of 12 amino acids. From germline, CDR1 is MNHEY and CDR2 SMNVEV (reference sequence). The CDR3 DNA reads TGTGCCAGCAGTGGAGACTCCTACGAGCAGTACTTC. This codes for CASSGDSYEQYF.

The rearrangement links TRBV6-1 to TRBJ1-5; D possibly corresponds to TRBD1 (5 bases). The CDR3 covers 17 residues. CDR1 MNHNS and CDR2 SASEGT come from the germline V gene. Between the trimmed V and J ends, which lost 0 bases and 6 bases, there was a span of 18 bases. The CDR3 DNA reads as TGTGCCAGCAGTGAAGCGAGCGGGGGGGGGTTATTTCAGCCCCAGCATTTT. Translated: CASSEASGGGLFQPQHF.

J is TRBJ2-1 and V is TRBV21-1; the table's TRBD2 call for D was not verified on the DNA. TRBV21-1 is noted as a pseudogene. This CDR3 is built from 13 residues. CDR3 in amino acids: CAVHPGSYNEQFF. The CDR3 DNA sequence: TGTGCCGTCCATCCGGGCTCCTACAATGAGCAGTTCTTC.